The next 27 T cell receptor beta chains were all read from a single sample in a study of post-analysis software for immune sequencing data. No antigens are known for them. Unique-molecular-identifier-tagged TCR beta cDNA libraries were used. TCRdb re-analysed the PCR reads in MiXCR, keeping a single row per CDR3 protein. Among 380,000 or so distinct CDR3 sequences listed, roughly 30% were seen once. Study observations and caveats: About five TRBV segments were more frequent in patients than controls; TRBV5-6, TRBV5-1 and TRBV20-1 belonged to this group.

Sequenced input: blood. The receptors were sampled from a girl aged 5 to 17 with multiple sclerosis.

The chain links TRBV7-2 to TRBJ2-1, with 7 bases fitting TRBD2. The ends lost 6 bases at V and 4 bases at J; junction bases unmatched: 9. This CDR3 comprises 15 residues. From germline, CDR1 is SGHTA and CDR2 FQGNSA. The CDR3 DNA sequence: TGTGCCAGCAGAGGCGGGGGATTGACTTACAATGAGCAGTTCTTC. Amino acid sequence: CASRGGGLTYNEQFF.

This clonotype came up a few times. The V and J genes are TRBV20-1 and TRBJ2-3; possible D gene TRBD2, 7 bases. This CDR3 has 17 amino acids. Germline V lookup: CDR1 DFQATT, CDR2 SNEGSKA (reference sequence). Trimming stripped 3 bases from V and 2 bases from J, with 21 bases between. The CDR3 loop is CSARALEAGAPTDTQYF. CDR3 nucleotide sequence: TGCAGTGCTAGGGCCCTGGAGGCGGGGGCGCCCACAGATACGCAGTATTTT.

This chain joins TRBV11-2 and TRBJ2-1; TRBD2 aligns across 11 bases. Looked up from germline, CDR1 is SGHAT and CDR2 is FQNNGV. The junction had 12 bases not matched to a gene; V was cut back by 1 base and J by 7 bases. The CDR3 has 18 amino acids. The CDR3 is CASSLGLLAGGRRNEQFF. CDR3 sequence (DNA): TGTGCCAGCAGCTTAGGCCTCCTAGCGGGGGGCCGTCGAAATGAGCAGTTCTTC.

The chain has TRBV11-2 and TRBJ1-1; D is undetermined. There are 12 residues in the CDR3. Trimming stripped 2 bases from V and 10 bases from J, with 11 bases between. CDR1 and CDR2 (germline): SGHAT, FQNNGV. Here the CDR3 reads CASSLMTQRAFF. CDR3 coding DNA: TGTGCCAGCAGCTTAATGACCCAGCGAGCTTTCTTT.

This clonotype was seen only a few times. The V and J genes are TRBV7-2 and TRBJ2-5; no firm D call. Trimming took 2 bases from V and 5 from J, leaving 12 bases between them. This CDR3 is built from 14 residues. CDR1 is SGHTA and CDR2 is FQGNSA in the germline V gene. The CDR3 DNA sequence: TGTGCCAGCAGCTTAACTCCATTTCCGGAGACCCAGTACTTC. This gives the protein CASSLTPFPETQYF.

The chain links TRBV9 to TRBJ2-7; 7 bases line up with TRBD1. The CDR3 length is 16 residues. Germline trimming cut 0 bases from V and 7 bases from J; bases unmatched to any gene: 13. CDR1 and CDR2 (germline): SGDLS, YYNGEE. The CDR3 DNA follows: TGTGCCAGCAGCGTAGGTGAGAGGGGGCCGCCCAATGAGCAGTACTTC. Protein sequence: CASSVGERGPPNEQYF. The full variable domain, completed using reference TRBV9 and TRBJ2-7, is DSGVTQTPKHLITATGQRVTLRCSPRSGDLSVYWYQQSLDQGLQFLIQYYNGEERAKGNILERFSAQQFPDLHSELNLSSLELGDSALYFCASSVGERGPPNEQYFGPGTRLTVT.

Of note for this clonotype: A read error is likely, as this CDR3 ends without the conserved phenylalanine or tryptophan. The V call is TRBV18, the J call TRBJ2-3; 7 bases fit TRBD2. V lost 5 bases, J lost 0 bases, and 5 bases stayed unmatched. The germline gives CDR1 KGHSH, CDR2 LQKENI. CDR3 size: 15 residues. The CDR3 here is CASSSGTPSTDTQYL. The CDR3 coding sequence is TGTGCCAGCTCAAGCGGGACTCCTAGCACAGATACGCAGTATCTT.

The rearrangement uses TRBV6-5 and TRBJ1-1, with 9 positions matching TRBD1. The CDR3 has 14 amino acids. The J segment lost 3 bases and the V segment lost 8 bases, leaving 7 bases of the junction unmatched. CDR1 is MNHEY, CDR2 SVGAGI, per germline. In DNA, the CDR3 is TGTGCCAGCGTCACAGGGGGCCGGCACACTGAAGCTTTCTTT. The encoded protein is CASVTGGRHTEAFF.

This chain uses TRBV10-3 with TRBJ2-5, with TRBD2 identical over 10 bases. J gave up 0 bases and V 7 bases, and 2 bases lay outside the gene matches. Germline V gene data show CDR1 as ENHRY and CDR2 as SYGVKD. The CDR3 contains 14 residues. CDR3 bases: TGTGCCATCACTAGCGGGGGAGACCAAGAGACCCAGTACTTC. Translation gives CAITSGGDQETQYF.

This sequence joins TRBV29-1 and TRBJ2-4, with 8 bases fitting TRBD1. The CDR3 contains 15 residues. The V and J ends lost 3 bases and 1 base, in that order; junction bases with no gene match: 5. In germline, CDR1 is SQVTM, CDR2 ANQGSEA. Here the CDR3 reads CSVEDRESAKNIQYF. CDR3 in DNA: TGCAGCGTTGAGGACAGGGAATCTGCCAAAAACATTCAGTACTTC.

This clonotype has more than one count but fewer than ten. This chain joins TRBV3-1 and TRBJ2-3; D gene uncertain. Germline CDR1 is LGHDT and CDR2 is YNNKEL (reference sequence). The ends were cut back, 4 bases at V and 4 bases at J, with 15 bases in the middle. The length of the CDR3 is 15 residues. CDR3 coding DNA: TGTGCCAGCAGCCGCGAGACTCTTAACCCAGATACGCAGTATTTT. It yields the protein CASSRETLNPDTQYF.

This chain links TRBV3-1 with TRBJ1-2; TRBD1 aligns across 8 bases. Per germline, CDR1 LGHDT and CDR2 YNNKEL (reference sequence). J lost 4 bases, V lost 4 bases, and 8 bases had no gene match. CDR3 length: 15 amino acids. The CDR3 nucleotides are TGTGCCAGCAGCCCTCCGGGACAGGACTTCTATGGCTACACCTTC. Protein sequence: CASSPPGQDFYGYTF.

The V call is TRBV20-1, the J call TRBJ2-5; 7 nucleotides align to TRBD1. The V and J ends lost 1 base and 2 bases, in that order; junction bases with no gene match: 10. CDR1 is DFQATT, CDR2 SNEGSKA, per germline (reference sequence). The CDR3 is made up of 16 amino acids. Here the CDR3 DNA reads TGCAGTGCTAGAGCTCCCGGGACAGAGTATCAAGAGACCCAGTACTTC. Translating it yields CSARAPGTEYQETQYF.

This clonotype has only one observation. This chain joins TRBV6-6 and TRBJ2-4; D gene unclear. TRBJ2-5 explains the end of the DNA better; the J call may be wrong. Germline values: CDR1 MNHNY, CDR2 SVGAGI (reference sequence). CDR3 length: 12 amino acids. The CDR3 sequence: CASSSATGTQYF. The CDR3 DNA reads as TGTGCCAGCAGTTCGGCCACGGGGACCCAGTACTTC.

The rearrangement links TRBV6-5 to TRBJ1-5, with a tentative D call TRBD1 (6 bases). V was cut by 5 bases and J by 3 bases, with 11 bases left in between. Germline loops: CDR1 MNHEY, CDR2 SVGAGI. The CDR3 contains 14 residues. The CDR3 sequence: CASSPDSYNQPQHF. CDR3 bases: TGTGCCAGCAGTCCGGACAGTTACAATCAGCCCCAGCATTTT.

This clonotype has only a few counts. The V call is TRBV12-3 or TRBV12-4, the J call TRBJ1-2, with no clear D. Trimming stripped 7 bases from V and 2 bases from J, with 11 bases between. This CDR3 has 13 residues. The DNA of the CDR3 is TGTGCCAGCACCTTCGAGGGAAACTATGGCTACACCTTC. It is translated as CASTFEGNYGYTF.

This chain uses TRBV7-9 with TRBJ1-1, with 10 bases lining up with TRBD1. Germline V gives CDR1 SEHNR, CDR2 FQNEAQ (reference sequence). Trimming at V came to 5 bases and at J to 3 bases, leaving 12 bases not matched to a gene. The CDR3 contains 17 residues. CDR3 in amino acids: CASSPKTGGSFYTEAFF. The CDR3 nucleotides read TGTGCCAGCAGCCCAAAGACAGGGGGCTCCTTCTACACTGAAGCTTTCTTT.

CDR3 bases: TGTGCCACCAGCAGGTGGGCGGGGGGGAGCACAGATACGCAGTATTTT. Protein product: CATSRWAGGSTDTQYF. The chain uses TRBV15 and TRBJ2-3; TRBD2 agrees at 9 bases. V lost 3 bases, J lost 0 bases, and 4 bases stayed unmatched. The CDR3 runs to 16 residues. CDR1 and CDR2 from the germline V gene are LNHNV and YYDKDF (reference sequence).

The genes are TRBV7-2 and TRBJ2-1; 7 bases map to TRBD2. With 5 bases clipped from V and 1 base from J, the junction kept 11 bases outside the gene matches. The germline gives CDR1 SGHTA, CDR2 FQGNSA. The CDR3 is 17 amino acids. CDR3 loop: CASSDDRGVPSYNEQFF. As DNA, the CDR3 is TGTGCCAGCAGCGACGATCGGGGGGTACCTTCCTACAATGAGCAGTTCTTC.

The chain has TRBV5-1 and TRBJ2-2; D gene unclear. Trimming took off 0 bases at V and 5 bases at J, with 8 bases between the two ends. Per the germline V gene, CDR1 is SGHRS and CDR2 is YFSETQ. CDR3 length equals 14 residues. This chain's CDR3 is CASSLAGHTGELFF. The CDR3 DNA reads as TGCGCCAGCAGCTTGGCCGGTCATACCGGGGAGCTGTTTTTT.

This clonotype was observed a handful of times. The chain recombines TRBV7-9 with TRBJ2-3; 7 bases line up with TRBD1. The CDR3 is 17 residues long. Trimming removed 5 bases from V and 1 base from J; junction bases left unmatched: 12. Germline V gives CDR1 SEHNR, CDR2 FQNEAQ (reference sequence). CDR3 region: CASSRNTGVRGTDTQYF. CDR3 bases: TGTGCCAGCAGCCGTAACACAGGGGTAAGGGGCACAGATACGCAGTATTTT.

This clonotype was seen a few times. The CDR3 reads CASSEKGSRPDTQYF. CDR3 sequence (DNA): TGTGCCAGCAGTGAAAAGGGGTCGCGGCCAGATACGCAGTATTTT. The J gene is TRBJ2-3, the V gene TRBV25-1; D possibly corresponds to TRBD1 (5 bases). The CDR3 sequence is 15 residues long. The V gene lost 2 bases and the J gene lost 4 bases, with 13 bases spanning the gap. From germline, CDR1 is MGHDK and CDR2 SYGVNS.

This clonotype was seen a handful of times. The V and J genes are TRBV6-5 and TRBJ1-1; 9 bases match TRBD1. Germline V gene data show CDR1 as MNHEY and CDR2 as SVGAGI. This CDR3 has 15 residues. The ends lost 5 bases at V and 6 bases at J; junction bases unmatched: 10. CDR3 sequence reads: CASSPPGQGLSEAFF. Written as DNA, the CDR3 is TGTGCCAGCAGTCCGCCGGGACAGGGCCTTTCTGAAGCTTTCTTT.

V is TRBV12-3 or TRBV12-4 and J is TRBJ1-2; D gene ambiguous. V lost 4 bases to trimming and J lost 1 base, with 16 bases between them. This CDR3 has 16 residues. CDR3 amino acids: CASSSANLPDNYGYTF. CDR3 DNA: TGTGCCAGCAGTTCCGCCAACCTTCCAGATAACTATGGCTACACCTTC.

The rearrangement links TRBV28 to TRBJ1-5; D is undetermined. Germline V gives CDR1 MDHEN, CDR2 SYDVKM. V was trimmed by 5 bases and J by 0 bases, leaving 17 bases between them. This CDR3 spans 17 amino acids. The CDR3 DNA reads as TGTGCCAGCAGTCCGGGATACAGCGCCTATAGCAATCAGCCCCAGCATTTT. Its translation: CASSPGYSAYSNQPQHF. The complete variable domain, with remaining parts taken from reference TRBV28 and TRBJ1-5, reads DVKVTQSSRYLVKRTGEKVFLECVQDMDHENMFWYRQDPGLGLRLIYFSYDVKMKEKGDIPEGYSVSREKKERFSLILESASTNQTSMYLCASSPGYSAYSNQPQHFGDGTRLSIL.

This clonotype has just one count. The chain is built from TRBV18 and TRBJ2-7, with D unclear. The CDR3 has 12 amino acids. The germline V and J ends were trimmed by 1 base and 5 bases, with 6 bases remaining between them. Germline V gene lookup returns CDR1 KGHSH and CDR2 LQKENI. In DNA, the CDR3 is TGTGCCAGCTCACCACGAACGGACGAGCAGTACTTC. It codes for CASSPRTDEQYF.

This chain's CDR3 is CASSYGQPTGELFF. The CDR3 nucleotides read TGTGCCAGCAGCTATGGGCAGCCTACCGGGGAGCTGTTTTTT. The gene calls are TRBV5-6 and TRBJ2-2; D remains unclear. The CDR3 covers 14 residues. The germline CDR1 and CDR2 sequences are SGHDT and YYEEEE. Trimming removed 3 bases at V and 5 bases at J, with 11 bases between.